The rows below give T cell receptor beta chains drawn from one sample of a study of blood T cell repertoires in COVID-19. Sequencing was performed with immunoSEQ multiplex PCR; in TCRdb, only in-frame clones are kept and a portion is missing. The sample lists about 99,000 clones, 80% to 90% occurring once. Material for sequencing was peripheral blood. These receptors were taken from a man aged 60-69 years with acute or convalescent COVID-19. CDR3s include the opening cysteine and the closing phenylalanine or tryptophan. Each record gives: D gene, clone size, J gene, V gene, CDR3 DNA, CDR3 protein. The D gene is left open where the match is weak. Clone size appears in some rows only: once, few, many, or a class for an expanded clone.

. few TRBJ1-2 TRBV6-2/TRBV6-3 TGTGCCAGCAATTATGGGGGCCAATTTAACTATGGCTACACCTTC CASNYGGQFNYGYTF
. once TRBJ1-5 TRBV6-5 TGTGCCAGCAGACTCGACAGCGATCAGCCCCAGCATTTT CASRLDSDQPQHF
TRBD2 . TRBJ2-1 TRBV2 TGTGCCAGCAGTGAGCGCGGGGGGGGTAATGAGCAGTTCTTC CASSERGGGNEQFF
TRBD2 . TRBJ2-6 TRBV3-1/TRBV3-2 TGTGCCAGCAGCCAAGATACTAGCGGGGGCTTCTCTGGGGCCAACGTCCTGACTTTC CASSQDTSGGFSGANVLTF
. . TRBJ2-1 TRBV2 TGTGCCAGCCACCTCGGCTCCTACAATGAGCAGTTCTTC CASHLGSYNEQFF
TRBD1 . TRBJ2-5 TRBV10-3 TGTGCCATCAGTAGGGACAGGGAAGAGACCCAGTACTTC CAISRDREETQYF
TRBD1 . TRBJ2-2 TRBV7-3 TGTGCCAGCAGCTTTGGACAGGCCGGGGAGCTGTTTTTT CASSFGQAGELFF
TRBD1 . TRBJ1-3 TRBV10-3 TGTGCCATCAGTGACCCAACCAGGGGGACGTCAGCGGCTGGAAACACCATATATTTT CAISDPTRGTSAAGNTIYF
. . TRBJ2-6 TRBV14 TGTGCCAGCAGCCAAGCGGGGACTGGGGCCAACGTCCTGACTTTC CASSQAGTGANVLTF
TRBD1 . TRBJ2-5 TRBV11-3 TGTGCCAGCAGCTGGACAGGGGGAGAGACCCAGTACTTC CASSWTGGETQYF
. . TRBJ2-2 TRBV29-1 TGCAGCGCCACAGGGATCTTTCGCGGGGAGCTGTTTTTT CSATGIFRGELFF
TRBD1 . TRBJ2-2 TRBV29-1 TGCAGCGTTGGGGACAGGGCGAACACCGGGGAGCTGTTTTTT CSVGDRANTGELFF
TRBD2 . TRBJ2-7 TRBV5-1 TGCGCCAGCAATGTCGGGCCGGGACTAGGAAACCCACCGCCTCCCTACGAGCAGTACTTC CASNVGPGLGNPPPPYEQYF
. . TRBJ2-5 TRBV7-3 TGTGCCAGCAGCTTACCTACTAGTGGTGTAGAGACCCAGTACTTC CASSLPTSGVETQYF
TRBD1 . TRBJ1-2 TRBV6-5 TGTGCCAGCAGCCCCTGGACAGGGTCCTATGGCTACACCTTC CASSPWTGSYGYTF
. once TRBJ1-2 TRBV15 TGTGCCACCAGCAGACCGGACACTAACTATGGCTACACCTTC CATSRPDTNYGYTF
. . TRBJ2-2 TRBV15 TGTGCCACCAGTAGGTCCCAGGGCTTACTCACCGGGGAGCTGTTTTTT CATSRSQGLLTGELFF